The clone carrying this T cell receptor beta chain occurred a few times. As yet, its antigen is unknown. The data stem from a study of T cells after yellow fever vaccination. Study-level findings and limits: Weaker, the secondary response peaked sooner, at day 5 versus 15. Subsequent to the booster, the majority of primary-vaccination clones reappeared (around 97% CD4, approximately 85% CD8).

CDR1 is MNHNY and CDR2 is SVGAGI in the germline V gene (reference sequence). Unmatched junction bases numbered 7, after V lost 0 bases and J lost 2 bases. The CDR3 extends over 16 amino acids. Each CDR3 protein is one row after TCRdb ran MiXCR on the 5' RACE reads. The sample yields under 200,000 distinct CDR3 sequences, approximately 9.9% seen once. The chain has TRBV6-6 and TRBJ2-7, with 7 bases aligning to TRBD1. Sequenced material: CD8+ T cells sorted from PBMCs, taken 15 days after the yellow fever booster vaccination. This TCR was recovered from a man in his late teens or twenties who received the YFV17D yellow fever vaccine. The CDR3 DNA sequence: TGTGCCAGCAGTTACTCTGCACAGGGGACAACCTACGAGCAGTACGTC. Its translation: CASSYSAQGTTYEQYV.